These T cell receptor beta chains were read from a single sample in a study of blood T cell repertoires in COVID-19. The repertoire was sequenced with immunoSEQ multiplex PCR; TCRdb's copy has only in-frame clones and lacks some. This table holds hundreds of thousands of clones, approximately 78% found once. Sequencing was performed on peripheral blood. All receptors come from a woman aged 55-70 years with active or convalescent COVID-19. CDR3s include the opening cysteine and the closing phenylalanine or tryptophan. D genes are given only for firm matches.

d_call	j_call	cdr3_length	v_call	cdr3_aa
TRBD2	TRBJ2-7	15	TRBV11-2	CASSPGTSPPYEQYF
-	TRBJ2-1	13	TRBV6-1	CASSERQGNEQFF
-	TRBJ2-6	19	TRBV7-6	CASSPRGGQGFSGANVLTF
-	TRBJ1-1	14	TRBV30	CAWRRASANTEAFF
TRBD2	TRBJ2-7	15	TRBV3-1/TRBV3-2	CASSHRGLASYEQYF
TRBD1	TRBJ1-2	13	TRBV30	CAWSPGQGDGYTF
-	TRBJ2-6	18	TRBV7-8	CASSSRTVLISGANVLTF
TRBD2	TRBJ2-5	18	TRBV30	CAWSSNFRTRGFRETQYF
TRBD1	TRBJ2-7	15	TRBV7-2	CASSLGGGTVYEQYF
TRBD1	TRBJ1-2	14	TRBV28	CASSSPDRSVGYTF
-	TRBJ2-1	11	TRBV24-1	CATSAEGRQFF
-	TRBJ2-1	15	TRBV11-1	CASSLGSNVVNEQFF
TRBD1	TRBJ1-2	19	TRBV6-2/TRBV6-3	CASSYYRVGDRGQGYGYTF
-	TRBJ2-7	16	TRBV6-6	CASSYPSGRGYYEQYF
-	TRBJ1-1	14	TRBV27	CASSFTGMNTEAFF
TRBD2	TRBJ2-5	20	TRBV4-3	CASSQDRGRTSGGFQETQYF
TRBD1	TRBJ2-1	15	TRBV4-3	CASSPRQGLYNEQFF
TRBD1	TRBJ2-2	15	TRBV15	CATSDRDSYTGELFF
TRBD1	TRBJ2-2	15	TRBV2	CASSDPGQGTGELFF
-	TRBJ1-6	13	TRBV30	CAWSVHPDSPLHF
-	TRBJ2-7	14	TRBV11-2	CASSLDGGPRGQYF
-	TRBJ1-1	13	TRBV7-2	CASSLQEYTEAFF
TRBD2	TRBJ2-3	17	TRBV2	CASSDPGRGGPPDTQYF
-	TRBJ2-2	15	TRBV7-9	CASSLGGPDTGELFF
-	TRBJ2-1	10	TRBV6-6	CASREDHQFF
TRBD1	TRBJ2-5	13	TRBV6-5	CASGRTGRETQYF
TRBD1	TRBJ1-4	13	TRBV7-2	CASSSTGEGKLFF
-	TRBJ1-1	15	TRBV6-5	CASFSSGRLNTEAFF